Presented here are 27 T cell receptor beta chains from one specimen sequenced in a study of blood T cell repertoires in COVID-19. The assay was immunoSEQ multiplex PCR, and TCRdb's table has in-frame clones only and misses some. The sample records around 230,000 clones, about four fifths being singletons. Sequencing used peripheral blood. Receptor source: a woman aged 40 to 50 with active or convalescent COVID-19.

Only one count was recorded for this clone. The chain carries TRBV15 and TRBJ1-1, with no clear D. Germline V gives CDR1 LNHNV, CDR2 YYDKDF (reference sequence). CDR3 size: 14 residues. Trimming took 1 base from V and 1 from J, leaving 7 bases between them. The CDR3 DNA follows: TGTGCCACCAGCAGAGGACCGGGGAACACTGAAGCTTTCTTT. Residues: CATSRGPGNTEAFF.

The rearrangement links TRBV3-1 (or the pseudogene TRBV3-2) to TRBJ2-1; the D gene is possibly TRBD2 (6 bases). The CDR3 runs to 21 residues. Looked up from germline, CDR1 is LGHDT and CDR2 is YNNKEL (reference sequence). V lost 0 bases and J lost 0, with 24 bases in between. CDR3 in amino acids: CASSQDRGSGLGRCSYNEQFF. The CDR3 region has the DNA TGTGCCAGCAGCCAAGACCGCGGCAGCGGGTTGGGGCGTTGCTCCTACAATGAGCAGTTCTTC.

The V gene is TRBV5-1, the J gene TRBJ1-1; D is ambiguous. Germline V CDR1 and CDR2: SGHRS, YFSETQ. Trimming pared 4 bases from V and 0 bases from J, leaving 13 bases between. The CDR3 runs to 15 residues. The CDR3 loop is CASSPRDGMNTEAFF. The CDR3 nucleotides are TGCGCCAGCAGCCCACGTGACGGGATGAACACTGAAGCTTTCTTT.

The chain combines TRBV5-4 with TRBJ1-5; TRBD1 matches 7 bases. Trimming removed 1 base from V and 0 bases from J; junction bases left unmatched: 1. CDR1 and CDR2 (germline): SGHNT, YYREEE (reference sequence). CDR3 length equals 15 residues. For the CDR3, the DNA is TGTGCCAGCAGCTTGACAGGGGATAGCAATCAGCCCCAGCATTTT. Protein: CASSLTGDSNQPQHF.

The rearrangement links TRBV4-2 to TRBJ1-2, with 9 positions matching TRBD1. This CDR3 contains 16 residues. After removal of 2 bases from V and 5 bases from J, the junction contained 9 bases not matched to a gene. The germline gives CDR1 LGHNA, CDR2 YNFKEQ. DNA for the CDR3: TGTGCCAGCAGCCAAATACCGGGACAGGGTACGTATGGCTACACCTTC. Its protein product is CASSQIPGQGTYGYTF.

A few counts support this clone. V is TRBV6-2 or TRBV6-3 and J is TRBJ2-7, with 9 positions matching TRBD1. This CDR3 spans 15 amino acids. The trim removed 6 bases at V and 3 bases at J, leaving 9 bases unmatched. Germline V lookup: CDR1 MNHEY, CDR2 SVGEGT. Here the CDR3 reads CASSWPGQGIYEQYF. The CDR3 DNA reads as TGTGCCAGCAGCTGGCCGGGACAGGGTATCTACGAGCAGTACTTC.

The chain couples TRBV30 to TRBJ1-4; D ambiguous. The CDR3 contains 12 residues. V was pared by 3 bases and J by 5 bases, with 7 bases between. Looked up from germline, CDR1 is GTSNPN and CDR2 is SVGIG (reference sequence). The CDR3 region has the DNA TGTGCCTGGAGCCCTATAAATGAAAAACTGTTTTTT. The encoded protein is CAWSPINEKLFF.

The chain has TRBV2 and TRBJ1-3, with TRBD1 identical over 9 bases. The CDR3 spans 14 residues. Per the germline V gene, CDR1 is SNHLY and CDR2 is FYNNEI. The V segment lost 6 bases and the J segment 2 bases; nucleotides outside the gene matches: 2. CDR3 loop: CASRGQGAGNTIYF. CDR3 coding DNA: TGTGCCAGCAGGGGACAGGGCGCTGGAAACACCATATATTTT.

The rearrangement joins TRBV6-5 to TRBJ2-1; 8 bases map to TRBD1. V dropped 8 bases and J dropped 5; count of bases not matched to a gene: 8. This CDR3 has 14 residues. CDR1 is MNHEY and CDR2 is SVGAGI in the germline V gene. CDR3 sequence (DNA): TGTGCCAGCCTCGGACAGGGCGTTCACAATGAGCAGTTCTTC. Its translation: CASLGQGVHNEQFF.

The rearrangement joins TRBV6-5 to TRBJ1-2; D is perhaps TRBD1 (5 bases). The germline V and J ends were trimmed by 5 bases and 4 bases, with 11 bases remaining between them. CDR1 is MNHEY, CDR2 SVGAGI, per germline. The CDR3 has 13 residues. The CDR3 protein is CASSTGVGYGYTF. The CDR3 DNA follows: TGTGCCAGCAGTACAGGTGTCGGCTATGGCTACACCTTC.

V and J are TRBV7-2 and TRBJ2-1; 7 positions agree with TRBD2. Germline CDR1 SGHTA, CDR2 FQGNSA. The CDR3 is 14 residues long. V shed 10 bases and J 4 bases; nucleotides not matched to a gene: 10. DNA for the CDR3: TGTGCCACGCAGAGGGCTAGCGGATACAATGAGCAGTTCTTC. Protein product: CATQRASGYNEQFF.

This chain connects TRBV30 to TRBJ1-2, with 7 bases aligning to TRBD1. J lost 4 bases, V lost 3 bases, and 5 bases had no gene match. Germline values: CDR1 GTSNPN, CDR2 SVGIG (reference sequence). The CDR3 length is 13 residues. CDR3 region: CAWRQTGTYGYTF. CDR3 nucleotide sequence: TGTGCCTGGAGACAGACAGGGACCTATGGCTACACCTTC.

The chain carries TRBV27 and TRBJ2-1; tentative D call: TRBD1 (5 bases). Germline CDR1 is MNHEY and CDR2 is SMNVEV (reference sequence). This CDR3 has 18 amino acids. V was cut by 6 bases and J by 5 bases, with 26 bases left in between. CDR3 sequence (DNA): TGTGCCAGCAGCCCCCAAAAGGGGTCCTCCGCCCTGAACAATGAGCAGTTCTTC. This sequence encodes CASSPQKGSSALNNEQFF.

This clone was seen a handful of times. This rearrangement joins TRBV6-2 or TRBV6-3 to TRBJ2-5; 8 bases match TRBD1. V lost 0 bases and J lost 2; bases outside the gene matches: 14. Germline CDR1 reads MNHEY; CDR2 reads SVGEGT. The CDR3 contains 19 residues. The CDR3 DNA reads TGTGCCAGCAGTTACTCGCTCACCTCAGGGGGCAGACCTCAAGAGACCCAGTACTTC. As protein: CASSYSLTSGGRPQETQYF.

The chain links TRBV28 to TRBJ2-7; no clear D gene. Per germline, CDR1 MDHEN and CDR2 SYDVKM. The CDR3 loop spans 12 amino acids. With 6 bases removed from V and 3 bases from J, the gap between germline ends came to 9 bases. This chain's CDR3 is CASSLKFYEQYF. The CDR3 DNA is TGTGCCAGCAGCCTAAAATTCTACGAGCAGTACTTC.

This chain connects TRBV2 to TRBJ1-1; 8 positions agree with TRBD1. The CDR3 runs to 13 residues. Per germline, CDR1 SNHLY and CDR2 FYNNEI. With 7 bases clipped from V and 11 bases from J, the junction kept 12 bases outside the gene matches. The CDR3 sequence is CASTVDREIWAFF. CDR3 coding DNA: TGTGCCAGCACCGTGGACAGGGAAATCTGGGCTTTCTTT.

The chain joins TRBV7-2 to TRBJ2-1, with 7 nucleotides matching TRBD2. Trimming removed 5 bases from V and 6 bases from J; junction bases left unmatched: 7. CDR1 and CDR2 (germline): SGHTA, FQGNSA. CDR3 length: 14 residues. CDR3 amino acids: CASSPETSSNEQFF. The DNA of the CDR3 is TGTGCCAGCAGCCCCGAGACTAGCAGCAATGAGCAGTTCTTC.

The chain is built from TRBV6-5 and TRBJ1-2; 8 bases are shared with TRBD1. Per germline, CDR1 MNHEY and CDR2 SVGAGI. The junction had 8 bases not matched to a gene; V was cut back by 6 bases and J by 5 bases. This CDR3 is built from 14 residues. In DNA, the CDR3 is TGTGCCAGCAGATCCCCGGGACAGGTTTATGGCTACACCTTC. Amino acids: CASRSPGQVYGYTF.

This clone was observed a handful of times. The CDR3 region is CASSSGVRSGRTDEQFF. CDR3 bases: TGTGCCAGCAGCTCAGGGGTGAGGAGCGGGAGAACGGATGAGCAGTTCTTC. The chain employs TRBV7-3 and TRBJ2-1; 8 positions match TRBD2. Germline CDR1 is SGHTA and CDR2 is FQGTGA. Trimming at V came to 4 bases and at J to 8 bases, leaving 16 bases not matched to a gene. There are 17 residues in the CDR3.

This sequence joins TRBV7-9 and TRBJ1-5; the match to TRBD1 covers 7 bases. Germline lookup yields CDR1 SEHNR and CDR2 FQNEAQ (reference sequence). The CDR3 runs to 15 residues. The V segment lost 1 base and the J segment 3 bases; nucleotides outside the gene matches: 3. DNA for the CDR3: TGTGCCAGCAGCTTAGGGGGGACAGACAATCAGCCCCAGCATTTT. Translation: CASSLGGTDNQPQHF.

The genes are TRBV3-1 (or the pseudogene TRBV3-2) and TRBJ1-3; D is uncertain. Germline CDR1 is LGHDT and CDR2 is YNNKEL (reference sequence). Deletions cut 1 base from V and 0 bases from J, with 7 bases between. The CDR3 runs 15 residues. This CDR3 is CASSQVAGSGNTIYF. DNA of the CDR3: TGTGCCAGCAGCCAAGTTGCCGGCTCTGGAAACACCATATATTTT.

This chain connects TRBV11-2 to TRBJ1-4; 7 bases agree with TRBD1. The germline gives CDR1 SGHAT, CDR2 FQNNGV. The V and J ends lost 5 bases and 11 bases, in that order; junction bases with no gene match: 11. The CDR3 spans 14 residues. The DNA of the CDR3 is TGTGCCAGCAGCCGGACAGGAATAATGAGGAAACTGTTTTTT. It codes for CASSRTGIMRKLFF.

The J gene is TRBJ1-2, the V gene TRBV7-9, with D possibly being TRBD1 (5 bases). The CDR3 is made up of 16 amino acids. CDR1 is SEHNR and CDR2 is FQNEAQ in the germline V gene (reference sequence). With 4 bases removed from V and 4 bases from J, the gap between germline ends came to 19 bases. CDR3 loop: CASSSQAGPGTYGYTF. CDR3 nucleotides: TGTGCCAGCAGCTCACAGGCAGGGCCGGGTACCTATGGCTACACCTTC.

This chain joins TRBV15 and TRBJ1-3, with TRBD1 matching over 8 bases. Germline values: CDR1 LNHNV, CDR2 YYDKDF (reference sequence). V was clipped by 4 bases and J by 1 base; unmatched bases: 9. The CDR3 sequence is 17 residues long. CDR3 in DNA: TGTGCCACCAGCAAGGGGACAGGCTCCAAGTCTGGAAACACCATATATTTT. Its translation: CATSKGTGSKSGNTIYF.

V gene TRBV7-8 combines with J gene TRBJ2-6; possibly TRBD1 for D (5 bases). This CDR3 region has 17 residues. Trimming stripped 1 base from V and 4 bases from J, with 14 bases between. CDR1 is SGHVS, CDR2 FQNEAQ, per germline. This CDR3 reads CASSLVPQGRGANVLTF. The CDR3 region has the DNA TGTGCCAGCAGCTTAGTGCCCCAGGGAAGGGGGGCCAACGTCCTGACTTTC.

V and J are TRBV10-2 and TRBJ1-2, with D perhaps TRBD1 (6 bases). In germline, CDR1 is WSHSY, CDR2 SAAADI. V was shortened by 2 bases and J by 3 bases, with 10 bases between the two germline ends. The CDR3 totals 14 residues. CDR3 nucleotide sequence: TGCGCCAGCAGTGAGCCAGGGGAATACTATGGCTACACCTTC. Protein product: CASSEPGEYYGYTF.

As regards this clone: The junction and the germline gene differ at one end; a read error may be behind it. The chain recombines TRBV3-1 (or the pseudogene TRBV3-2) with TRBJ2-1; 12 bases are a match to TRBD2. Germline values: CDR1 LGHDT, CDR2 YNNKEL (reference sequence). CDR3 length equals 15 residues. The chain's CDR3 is CASSQALAGGPGALF. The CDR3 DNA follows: TGTGCCAGCAGCCAAGCCCTAGCGGGAGGGCCTGGGGCACTCTTC.